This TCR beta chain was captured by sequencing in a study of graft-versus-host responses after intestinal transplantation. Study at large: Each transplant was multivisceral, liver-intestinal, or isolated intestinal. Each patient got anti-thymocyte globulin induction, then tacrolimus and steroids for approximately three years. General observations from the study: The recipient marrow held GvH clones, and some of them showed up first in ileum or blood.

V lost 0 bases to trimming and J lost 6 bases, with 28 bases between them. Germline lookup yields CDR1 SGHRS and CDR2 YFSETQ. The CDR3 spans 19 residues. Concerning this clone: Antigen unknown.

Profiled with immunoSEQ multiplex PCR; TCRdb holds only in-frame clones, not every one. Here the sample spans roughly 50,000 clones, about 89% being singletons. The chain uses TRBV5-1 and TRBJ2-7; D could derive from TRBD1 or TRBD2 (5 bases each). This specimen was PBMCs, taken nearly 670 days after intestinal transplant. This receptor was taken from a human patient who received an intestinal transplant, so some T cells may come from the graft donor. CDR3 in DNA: TGCGCCAGCAGCTTGGCTTTAGACATCGGGACCTCGGCGATGATCGAGCAGTACTTC. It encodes CASSLALDIGTSAMIEQYF.